A selection of T cell receptor beta chains follows, all from one sample in a study of T cells after yellow fever vaccination. TCRdb redid the calling of the 5' RACE reads with MiXCR, one entry per CDR3 protein. The table lists 95,000 to 100,000 distinct CDR3 sequences, 4.5% to 6% of them singletons, with 35% to 50% in the top ten. The sequencing here drew on CD8+ T cells sorted from PBMCs, taken 10 days after the yellow fever booster vaccination. The receptors here all came from a man younger than 35 who received the YFV17D yellow fever vaccine. Both conserved end residues are part of each CDR3. D genes are given only for firm matches. Size tells how often a clone was seen (once, few, many) or the class of an expanded clone, and some rows leave it out.

CDR3 protein,CDR3 DNA,CDR3 length,D gene,J gene,V gene,clone size
CASSQEGGLVDNEQFF,TGCGCCAGCAGCCAAGAGGGGGGGCTAGTAGACAATGAGCAGTTCTTC,16,NA,TRBJ2-1,TRBV4-3,NA
CAISPTSAGEQYF,TGTGCCATCAGCCCTACTAGCGCTGGCGAGCAGTACTTC,13,TRBD2,TRBJ2-7,TRBV10-3,NA
CATRPTSGGVNTGELFF,TGTGCCACCAGACCCACTAGCGGGGGAGTGAACACCGGGGAGCTGTTTTTT,17,TRBD2,TRBJ2-2,TRBV27,few
CASSLGESTEAFF,TGTGCCAGCAGCTTAGGAGAAAGCACTGAAGCTTTCTTT,13,NA,TRBJ1-1,TRBV7-6,few
CASSLEQGSQYF,TGTGCCAGCAGCTTAGAGCAGGGGTCGCAGTATTTT,12,NA,TRBJ2-3,TRBV13,NA
CASSQGGSSQAFF,TGTGCCAGCAGCCAAGGGGGCTCTTCGCAGGCTTTCTTT,13,TRBD1,TRBJ1-1,TRBV6-5,few
CASSSRVYGYTF,TGTGCCAGCAGCTCGAGGGTTTATGGCTACACCTTC,12,NA,TRBJ1-2,TRBV7-9,few
CASRESGGLYNEQFF,TGTGCCAGCAGGGAAAGCGGGGGCCTCTACAATGAGCAGTTCTTC,15,TRBD2,TRBJ2-1,TRBV2,many
CASSEGVYQPQHF,TGTGCCAGCAGTGAGGGTGTATATCAGCCCCAGCATTTT,13,NA,TRBJ1-5,TRBV3-1,few
CASSYSDGGTYNEQFF,TGTGCCAGCAGTTACAGCGACGGGGGGACCTACAATGAGCAGTTCTTC,16,TRBD2,TRBJ2-1,TRBV6-5,few
CASSQDWLAANEQFF,TGCGCCAGCAGCCAAGACTGGCTAGCGGCAAATGAGCAGTTCTTC,15,TRBD2,TRBJ2-1,TRBV4-3,few
CAIRPGTGEKLFF,TGTGCCATCAGGCCGGGAACGGGGGAAAAACTGTTTTTT,13,NA,TRBJ1-4,TRBV10-3,many
CASVRNGQVRWGMNTEAFF,TGTGCCAGCGTTCGAAACGGACAGGTCAGATGGGGGATGAACACTGAAGCTTTCTTT,19,TRBD1,TRBJ1-1,TRBV6-6,few
CASSTRPGQGRGDEQFF,TGTGCCAGCAGCACTCGCCCGGGACAGGGTAGGGGCGATGAGCAGTTCTTC,17,NA,TRBJ2-1,TRBV21-1,few
CASSFARAKELFF,TGCGCCAGCAGCTTTGCCAGGGCAAAGGAGCTGTTTTTT,13,NA,TRBJ2-2,TRBV5-1,NA
CASSPGPGHSGNTIYF,TGTGCCAGCAGCCCCGGACCGGGACACTCTGGAAACACCATATATTTT,16,NA,TRBJ1-3,TRBV5-4,few
CASSFSVSRTPGEQYF,TGTGCCAGCAGTTTCAGCGTTAGTCGGACCCCCGGCGAGCAGTACTTC,16,NA,TRBJ2-7,TRBV12-3/TRBV12-4,few
CASSHPGEETQYF,TGTGCCAGCAGCCACCCCGGCGAAGAGACCCAGTACTTC,13,NA,TRBJ2-5,TRBV25-1,NA
CASSHAGTGGIGQFF,TGCGCCAGCAGCCATGCCGGGACAGGGGGAATAGGGCAGTTCTTC,15,TRBD1,TRBJ2-1,TRBV5-1,many
CATSRERQGAYEQYF,TGTGCCACCAGCAGAGAACGACAGGGTGCCTACGAGCAGTACTTC,15,TRBD1,TRBJ2-7,TRBV15,NA
CASSLEVRTDTQYF,TGTGCCAGCAGTTTAGAAGTTCGCACAGATACGCAGTATTTT,14,NA,TRBJ2-3,TRBV12-3/TRBV12-4,NA
CASSQKDRGRGDTQYF,TGTGCCAGCAGCCAAAAGGACAGGGGGCGCGGAGATACGCAGTATTTT,16,TRBD1,TRBJ2-3,TRBV4-2,few
CASSSTRWDENIQYF,TGTGCCAGCAGTTCGACACGTTGGGACGAAAACATTCAGTACTTC,15,NA,TRBJ2-4,TRBV7-9,many